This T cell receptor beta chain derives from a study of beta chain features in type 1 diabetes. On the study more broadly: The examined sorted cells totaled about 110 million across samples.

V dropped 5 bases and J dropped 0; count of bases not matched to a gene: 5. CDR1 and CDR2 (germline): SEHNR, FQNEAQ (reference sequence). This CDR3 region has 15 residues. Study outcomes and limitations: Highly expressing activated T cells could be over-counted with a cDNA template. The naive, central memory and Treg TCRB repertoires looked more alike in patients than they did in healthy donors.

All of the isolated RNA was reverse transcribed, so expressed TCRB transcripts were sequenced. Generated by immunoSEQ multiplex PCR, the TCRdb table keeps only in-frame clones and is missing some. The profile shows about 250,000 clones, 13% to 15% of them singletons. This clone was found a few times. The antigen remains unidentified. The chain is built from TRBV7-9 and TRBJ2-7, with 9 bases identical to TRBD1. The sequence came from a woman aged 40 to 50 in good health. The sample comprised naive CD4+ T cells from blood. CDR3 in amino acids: CASSRGQGRSYEQYF. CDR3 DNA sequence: TGTGCCAGCAGCAGAGGACAGGGGCGCTCCTACGAGCAGTACTTC.